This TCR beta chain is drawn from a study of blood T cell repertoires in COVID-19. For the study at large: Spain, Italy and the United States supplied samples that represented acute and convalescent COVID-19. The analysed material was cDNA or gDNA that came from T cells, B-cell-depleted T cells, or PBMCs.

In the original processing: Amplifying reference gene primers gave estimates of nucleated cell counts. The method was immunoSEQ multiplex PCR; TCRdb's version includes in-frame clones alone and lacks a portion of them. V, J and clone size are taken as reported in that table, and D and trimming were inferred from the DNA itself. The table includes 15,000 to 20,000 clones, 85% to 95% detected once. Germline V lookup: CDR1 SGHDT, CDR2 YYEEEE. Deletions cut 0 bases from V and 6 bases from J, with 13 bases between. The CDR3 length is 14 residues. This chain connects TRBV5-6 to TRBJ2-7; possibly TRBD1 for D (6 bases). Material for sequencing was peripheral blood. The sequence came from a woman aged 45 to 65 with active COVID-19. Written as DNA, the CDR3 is TGTGCCAGCAGCTTGGGAAGGGGGTTTGGCGAGCAGTACTTC. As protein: CASSLGRGFGEQYF.